One and the same sample provided the 16 T cell receptor beta chains below, sequenced in a study of blood T cell repertoires in COVID-19. The protocol was immunoSEQ multiplex PCR, while the TCRdb copy is restricted to in-frame clones and leaves out a portion. The sample consists of about 180,000 clones, around 80% of them appearing once. Sequenced input: peripheral blood. These receptors came from a woman of 80 years or more with COVID-19, enrolled during active disease.

In nucleotides, the CDR3 is TGTGCCAGCAGCCAGAGAGCAGGGGATCCCTACGAGCAGTACTTC. Residues: CASSQRAGDPYEQYF. The rearrangement joins TRBV3-1 (or the pseudogene TRBV3-2) to TRBJ2-7, with D possibly matching TRBD1 (6 bases). Trimming took 3 bases from V and 2 from J, leaving 14 bases between them. The CDR3 contains 15 residues. CDR1 and CDR2 from the germline V gene are LGHDT and YNNKEL (reference sequence).

The V and J genes are TRBV11-2 and TRBJ2-3, with D possibly TRBD2 on 6 matching bases. V was shortened by 1 base and J by 5 bases, with 22 bases between the two germline ends. The CDR3 contains 18 residues. The germline V gene encodes CDR1 SGHAT and CDR2 FQNNGV. The CDR3 spells CASSLAGRGGVDGDTQYF. CDR3 in DNA: TGTGCCAGCAGCTTAGCTGGCCGGGGCGGGGTCGACGGAGATACGCAGTATTTT.

V is TRBV5-8 and J is TRBJ1-1; D gene uncertain. Between the trimmed V and J ends, which lost 4 bases and 2 bases, there was a span of 21 bases. The CDR3 totals 17 residues. CDR1 is SGHTS, CDR2 YDEGEE, per germline. CDR3 loop: CASSRARGKKDNTEAFF. The CDR3 bases are TGTGCCAGCAGCCGCGCCCGGGGTAAAAAGGATAACACTGAAGCTTTCTTT.

The chain combines TRBV7-2 with TRBJ2-1; maybe TRBD1 (5 bases). The CDR3 runs 15 residues. V was cut by 5 bases and J by 2 bases, with 13 bases left in between. Germline CDR1 SGHTA, CDR2 FQGNSA. The CDR3 region is CASSLPAGPYNEQFF. The CDR3 DNA is TGTGCCAGCAGCCTACCGGCAGGGCCCTACAATGAGCAGTTCTTC.

Many counts were recorded for this clone. V and J are TRBV6-1 and TRBJ1-2; D possibly corresponds to TRBD1 (5 bases). V was pared by 2 bases and J by 4 bases, with 17 bases between. The CDR3 is 16 residues long. Germline V CDR1 and CDR2: MNHNS, SASEGT. CDR3 coding DNA: TGTGCCAGCAGTGAAAGGCAGGGATCCTTCACCTATGGCTACACCTTC. Translating it yields CASSERQGSFTYGYTF.

J is TRBJ2-7 and V is TRBV4-3; 10 bases are a match to TRBD1. The CDR3 extends over 16 amino acids. CDR1 and CDR2 from the germline V gene are LGHNA and YSLEER. Unmatched junction bases numbered 3, after V lost 0 bases and J lost 1 base. The CDR3 protein is CASSQDRDRGSYEQYF. The CDR3 bases are TGCGCCAGCAGCCAAGACCGGGACAGGGGTTCCTACGAGCAGTACTTC.

This clone is a singleton in its sample. The chain employs TRBV5-1 and TRBJ2-5, with D uncertain. V lost 7 bases, J lost 4 bases, and 17 bases lay in between. Per germline, CDR1 SGHRS and CDR2 YFSETQ. This CDR3 contains 14 residues. The CDR3 loop reads CASALGYHGETQYF. CDR3 in DNA: TGCGCCAGCGCCCTGGGCTACCACGGAGAGACCCAGTACTTC.

The gene calls are TRBV7-9 and TRBJ1-2, with D unclear. The CDR3 is 16 residues long. CDR1 is SEHNR and CDR2 is FQNEAQ in the germline V gene (reference sequence). Trimming shortened V by 1 base and J by 6 bases, and 18 bases separated the two germline ends. The CDR3, as DNA: TGTGCCAGCAGCTTAGGTTGGTTGACTCCGAGGCATGGCTACACCTTC. Amino acids: CASSLGWLTPRHGYTF. Using reference TRBV7-9 and TRBJ1-2 for the parts outside the CDR3, the full variable domain is DTGVSQNPRHKITKRGQNVTFRCDPISEHNRLYWYRQTLGQGPEFLTYFQNEAQLEKSRLLSDRFSAERPKGSFSTLEIQRTEQGDSAMYLCASSLGWLTPRHGYTFGSGTRLTVV.

J is TRBJ2-3 and V is TRBV19, with 12 bases that match TRBD2. The V gene's germline CDR1 is LNHDA and CDR2 SQIVND (reference sequence). The CDR3 is 16 residues long. V lost 5 bases, J lost 3 bases, and 6 bases stayed unmatched. Here the CDR3 reads CASSPLTSGGTDTQYF. The DNA for the CDR3 is TGTGCCAGTAGTCCCCTAACTAGCGGGGGGACAGATACGCAGTATTTT.

CDR3 residues: CASSPPDRLNYGYTF. In DNA, the CDR3 is TGTGCCAGCTCACCACCCGACAGGCTAAACTATGGCTACACCTTC. This chain uses TRBV18 with TRBJ1-2, with TRBD1 as a possible D gene (6 bases). Germline V gene data show CDR1 as KGHSH and CDR2 as LQKENI. The CDR3 loop spans 15 amino acids. V dropped 0 bases and J dropped 2 bases, with 10 bases sitting between them.

The chain employs TRBV7-9 and TRBJ1-1; tentative D call: TRBD1 (5 bases). The CDR3 runs to 12 residues. Germline CDR1 is SEHNR and CDR2 is FQNEAQ (reference sequence). Trimming removed 2 bases at V and 10 bases at J, with 11 bases between. Here the CDR3 reads CASSLLLGGAFF. The CDR3 nucleotides read TGTGCCAGCAGCTTACTGTTGGGGGGAGCTTTCTTT.

This rearrangement joins TRBV5-5 to TRBJ2-7; 9 bases fit TRBD1. Trimming took 4 bases from V and 5 from J; bases not matched to a gene: 7. CDR1 and CDR2 from the germline V gene are SGHKS and YYEKEE (reference sequence). The CDR3 is made up of 14 amino acids. CDR3 sequence: CASSMGQGVDEQYF. The CDR3 DNA is TGTGCCAGCAGCATGGGACAGGGCGTCGACGAGCAGTACTTC.

The chain combines TRBV28 with TRBJ1-2, with D possibly TRBD1 on 6 matching bases. Germline-derived CDR1 and CDR2 are MDHEN and SYDVKM. V was trimmed by 4 bases and J by 8 bases, leaving 20 bases between them. The CDR3 covers 15 residues. The CDR3 is CASSSAARGTWGYTF. CDR3 bases: TGTGCCAGCAGTTCCGCAGCCAGGGGAACTTGGGGCTACACCTTC.

The chain joins TRBV11-1 to TRBJ2-3, with 7 positions matching TRBD2. J gave up 0 bases and V 5 bases, and 8 bases lay outside the gene matches. The CDR3 totals 16 residues. In germline, CDR1 is SGHAT, CDR2 FQDESV (reference sequence). The CDR3 nucleotides read TGTGCCAGCAGCAAAGGACTAGAGCTGAGCACAGATACGCAGTATTTT. This translates into CASSKGLELSTDTQYF.

V and J are TRBV27 and TRBJ2-7; 13 bases map to TRBD2. There are 16 residues in the CDR3. Trimming at V came to 6 bases and at J to 5 bases, leaving 10 bases not matched to a gene. Germline V lookup: CDR1 MNHEY, CDR2 SMNVEV (reference sequence). In DNA form, the CDR3 reads TGTGCCAGCAGACGACTAGCGGGAGGCCCTAGGGACGAGCAGTACTTC. The encoded protein is CASRRLAGGPRDEQYF.

The chain carries TRBV6-5 and TRBJ2-7; TRBD2 is a possible D gene (6 bases). This CDR3 spans 14 amino acids. Looked up from germline, CDR1 is MNHEY and CDR2 is SVGAGI. V lost 10 bases and J 3 bases, leaving 19 bases between the germline ends. CDR3 amino acids: CATRTVLASYEQYF. The DNA for the CDR3 is TGTGCCACGAGGACGGTACTAGCAAGCTACGAGCAGTACTTC.